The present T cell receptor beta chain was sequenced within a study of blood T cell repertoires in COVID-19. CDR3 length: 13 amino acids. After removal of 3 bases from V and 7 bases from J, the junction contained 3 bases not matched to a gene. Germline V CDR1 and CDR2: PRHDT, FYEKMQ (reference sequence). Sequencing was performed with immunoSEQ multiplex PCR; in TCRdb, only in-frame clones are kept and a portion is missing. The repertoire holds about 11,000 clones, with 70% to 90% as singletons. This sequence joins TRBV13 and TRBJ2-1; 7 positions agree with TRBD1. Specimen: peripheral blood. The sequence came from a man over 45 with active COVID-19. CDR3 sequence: CASSLGQTNEQFF. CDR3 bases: TGTGCCAGCAGCTTGGGACAGACGAATGAGCAGTTCTTC.